The 23 T cell receptor beta chains below all came from one sample that was sequenced in a study of blood T cells in healthy people across ages. Sample-barcoded 5' priming and a J-beta primer mix drove a second PCR of about 6 to 12 cycles. TCRdb reanalysed the 5' RACE reads using MiXCR and keeps one entry per CDR3 protein. Here the sample spans over a million distinct CDR3 sequences, 35% to 45% being singletons. The sample comprised blood. Receptors were obtained from a young woman in good health.

The chain uses TRBV7-9 and TRBJ2-1; D perhaps matches TRBD1 (6 bases). Trimming took off 5 bases at V and 5 bases at J, with 19 bases between the two ends. Germline CDR1 and CDR2: SEHNR and FQNEAQ (reference sequence). The CDR3 extends over 16 amino acids. The CDR3: CASSLLLGAADNEQFF. The DNA for the CDR3 is TGTGCCAGCAGCCTGCTTTTGGGGGCGGCCGACAATGAGCAGTTCTTC.

This clonotype was seen more than once but under ten times. V usage is TRBV20-1 and J usage is TRBJ2-5, with D maybe TRBD2 (5 bases). Germline loops: CDR1 DFQATT, CDR2 SNEGSKA (reference sequence). The CDR3 spans 13 residues. Deletions cut 0 bases from V and 9 bases from J, with 14 bases between. As DNA, the CDR3 is TGCAGTGCTAGAGATCTCGCGGTGGGAGCCCAGTACTTC. Residues: CSARDLAVGAQYF.

CDR3 sequence: CASSLAGPGSPYEQYF. The CDR3, as DNA: TGTGCCAGCAGCCTCGCAGGTCCCGGGTCTCCCTACGAGCAGTACTTC. The chain employs TRBV7-6 and TRBJ2-7; D is uncertain. This CDR3 is built from 16 residues. The germline V gene has CDR1 SGHVS and CDR2 FNYEAQ. Trimming took off 5 bases at V and 2 bases at J, with 19 bases between the two ends.

This clonotype was seen more than once but under ten times. The V gene is TRBV27, the J gene TRBJ2-1; D might be TRBD1 or TRBD2, each matching 5 bases. The CDR3 has 13 amino acids. In germline, CDR1 is MNHEY, CDR2 SMNVEV (reference sequence). With 5 bases removed from V and 10 bases from J, the gap between germline ends came to 15 bases. The DNA of the CDR3 is TGTGCCAGCAGTCTGGGACCTATCGAAGAGCAGTTCTTC. It yields the protein CASSLGPIEEQFF.

The chain combines TRBV5-5 with TRBJ2-3; a possible D gene is TRBD1 (6 bases). Trimming took off 0 bases at V and 4 bases at J, with 15 bases between the two ends. Germline V gene lookup returns CDR1 SGHKS and CDR2 YYEKEE (reference sequence). The CDR3 totals 16 residues. The DNA for the CDR3 is TGTGCCAGCAGCTTGGTTCGTGGGGGCGGGTCAGATACGCAGTATTTT. Amino acid sequence: CASSLVRGGGSDTQYF.

The chain recombines TRBV30 with TRBJ1-1, with D unresolved. Trimming removed 8 bases from V and 5 bases from J, with 12 bases in between. The CDR3 contains 11 residues. The germline V gene has CDR1 GTSNPN and CDR2 SVGIG (reference sequence). The DNA for the CDR3 is TGTGCCCGCCAATGGGATACTGAAGCTTTCTTT. Residues: CARQWDTEAFF.

V usage is TRBV2 and J usage is TRBJ2-1; a weak D match, TRBD2 (6 bases). V gave up 3 bases and J gave up 7 bases, with 16 bases separating them. Germline loops: CDR1 SNHLY, CDR2 FYNNEI. This CDR3 is built from 15 residues. The CDR3 reads CASSDRGKIKNEQFF. CDR3 bases: TGTGCCAGCAGTGACCGCGGGAAGATTAAAAATGAGCAGTTCTTC.

This clonotype has a handful of counts. This rearrangement joins TRBV3-1 to TRBJ1-1, with TRBD1 matching over 7 bases. With 4 bases clipped from V and 5 bases from J, the junction kept 7 bases outside the gene matches. Germline CDR1 reads LGHDT; CDR2 reads YNNKEL (reference sequence). This CDR3 is built from 14 residues. The CDR3 here is CASSRTTGQTEAFF. In DNA form, the CDR3 reads TGTGCCAGCAGCCGGACGACAGGGCAGACTGAAGCTTTCTTT.

The chain links TRBV7-9 to TRBJ2-1, with 8 bases lining up with TRBD2. The V and J ends lost 4 bases and 8 bases, in that order; junction bases with no gene match: 7. The CDR3 totals 14 residues. From germline, CDR1 is SEHNR and CDR2 FQNEAQ (reference sequence). As DNA, the CDR3 is TGTGCCAGCAGCTCACGGGAGGGGAAGGATGAGCAGTTCTTC. Protein product: CASSSREGKDEQFF.

The gene calls are TRBV20-1 and TRBJ2-1; D is unclear. V lost 2 bases, J lost 2 bases, and 10 bases lay in between. CDR1 and CDR2 from the germline V gene are DFQATT and SNEGSKA (reference sequence). The CDR3 spans 14 residues. The CDR3 DNA follows: TGCAGTGCTAGAACCCTCTCGACCTACAATGAGCAGTTCTTC. Its translation: CSARTLSTYNEQFF.

This clonotype was observed a few times. The rearrangement joins TRBV28 to TRBJ1-6; the D is unclear. Trimming shortened V by 2 bases and J by 9 bases, and 14 bases separated the two germline ends. CDR3 length: 15 residues. Germline V gene sequence: CDR1 MDHEN, CDR2 SYDVKM. CDR3 in amino acids: CASSLSLGNVSPLHF. CDR3 sequence (DNA): TGTGCCAGCAGTTTAAGTCTAGGGAATGTTTCACCCCTCCACTTT.

This clonotype was observed many times. V is TRBV9 and J is TRBJ2-3; D gene uncertain. The CDR3 has 15 amino acids. CDR1 is SGDLS, CDR2 YYNGEE, per germline. V was cut by 0 bases and J by 2 bases, with 10 bases left in between. CDR3 sequence: CASSVGGGPTDTQYF. In nucleotides, the CDR3 is TGTGCCAGCAGCGTAGGAGGCGGCCCCACAGATACGCAGTATTTT.

The rearrangement joins TRBV7-8 to TRBJ2-5, with 7 bases matching TRBD2. This CDR3 region has 15 residues. CDR1 and CDR2 (germline): SGHVS, FQNEAQ. V dropped 4 bases and J dropped 11; count of bases not matched to a gene: 16. The CDR3 nucleotides read TGTGCCAGCAGCTCTCCCGGACTAGTAACCAATGAGCAGTACTTC. Residues: CASSSPGLVTNEQYF.

This chain connects TRBV18 to TRBJ2-7; TRBD1 aligns across 9 bases. The V gene's germline CDR1 is KGHSH and CDR2 LQKENI. After removal of 1 base from V and 4 bases from J, the junction contained 5 bases not matched to a gene. The CDR3 is 15 amino acids. The CDR3, as DNA: TGTGCCAGCTCACCACTGACAGGGGGAAAGTACGAGCAGTACTTC. Its translation: CASSPLTGGKYEQYF.

This clonotype was found a few times. The V gene is TRBV11-2, the J gene TRBJ2-1, with 7 bases identical to TRBD2. Per the germline V gene, CDR1 is SGHAT and CDR2 is FQNNGV. V shed 3 bases, J shed 12 bases, and the junction held 26 bases outside the gene matches. This CDR3 contains 19 residues. CDR3 loop: CASSFLYIREDSDPGGQFF. CDR3 DNA: TGTGCCAGCAGCTTTCTGTATATCCGGGAGGATTCGGATCCCGGAGGGCAGTTCTTC.

The J gene is TRBJ2-3, the V gene TRBV9; 8 positions agree with TRBD2. This CDR3 spans 16 amino acids. V dropped 0 bases and J dropped 2; count of bases not matched to a gene: 5. The germline gives CDR1 SGDLS, CDR2 YYNGEE. CDR3 residues: CASSVAGGSYTDTQYF. The CDR3, as DNA: TGTGCCAGCAGCGTAGCGGGGGGGTCTTACACAGATACGCAGTATTTT.

V usage is TRBV20-1 and J usage is TRBJ1-4; no clear D gene. V gave up 3 bases and J gave up 7 bases, with 9 bases separating them. Germline V gives CDR1 DFQATT, CDR2 SNEGSKA (reference sequence). This CDR3 has 12 residues. This CDR3 reads CSASGVGEKLFF. The CDR3 DNA sequence: TGCAGTGCTAGTGGAGTTGGTGAAAAACTGTTTTTT.

This clonotype was observed a handful of times. The V gene is TRBV5-1, the J gene TRBJ1-1; no reliable D call. CDR1 and CDR2 from the germline V gene are SGHRS and YFSETQ. The V end lost 3 bases, the J end lost 5 bases, and 17 bases lay between the germline ends. The CDR3 sequence is 15 residues long. The CDR3 DNA reads TGCGCCAGCAGCTCCCAGGACCTCGGTGGGACTGAAGCTTTCTTT. It yields the protein CASSSQDLGGTEAFF.

The chain joins TRBV7-9 to TRBJ2-5, with a tentative D call TRBD2 (6 bases). This CDR3 is built from 14 residues. In germline, CDR1 is SEHNR, CDR2 FQNEAQ (reference sequence). V lost 7 bases and J lost 11, with 23 bases in between. CDR3 in DNA: TGTGCCAGCACCCAAGCGGGTTTCTACAATGAGCAGTACTTC. Its translation is CASTQAGFYNEQYF.

The chain combines TRBV20-1 with TRBJ2-5, with 9 bases identical to TRBD1. Germline-derived CDR1 and CDR2 are DFQATT and SNEGSKA (reference sequence). The CDR3 length is 15 residues. The ends lost 3 bases at V and 1 base at J; junction bases unmatched: 6. The CDR3, as DNA: TGCAGTGCTAGGGGCGGGACAGGGCGCCAAGAGACCCAGTACTTC. Residues: CSARGGTGRQETQYF.

This clonotype was detected only a few times. One junction end does not reproduce the germline sequence, and a read error may be involved. The chain joins TRBV6-1 to TRBJ2-4; 9 nucleotides align to TRBD1. The J call is doubtful: the DNA matches TRBJ2-7 better. The CDR3 consists of 17 residues. Looked up from germline, CDR1 is MNHNS and CDR2 is SASEGT. The CDR3 sequence: CASSESWAGTGSFEQYF. The CDR3 nucleotides are TGTGCCAGCAGTGAAAGTTGGGCCGGGACAGGGTCCTTCGAGCAGTACTTC.

Only a few counts were recorded for this clonotype. The rearrangement links TRBV6-5 to TRBJ2-3; 11 nucleotides align to TRBD2. Germline V gene data show CDR1 as MNHEY and CDR2 as SVGAGI. V dropped 6 bases and J dropped 4; count of bases not matched to a gene: 3. This CDR3 has 14 residues. The CDR3 region is CASRVLAGADTQYF. The CDR3, as DNA: TGTGCCAGCAGGGTACTAGCGGGGGCAGATACGCAGTATTTT.

The chain has TRBV4-2 and TRBJ2-7; TRBD2 might be the D (5 bases). The germline V gene encodes CDR1 LGHNA and CDR2 YNFKEQ. Trimming took 0 bases from V and 7 from J, leaving 16 bases between them. The CDR3 has 15 amino acids. The CDR3 sequence is CASSQDAGAHNEQYF. CDR3 nucleotides: TGTGCCAGCAGCCAAGATGCGGGCGCCCACAATGAGCAGTACTTC.